This TCR beta chain is drawn from a study of blood T cell repertoires in COVID-19. Study background: Acute-phase and convalescent COVID-19 samples originated in the United States, Italy and Spain. PBMCs, B-cell-depleted T cells, or T cells provided the cDNA or gDNA that made up the material.

A note on this clone: The sample has other DNA sequences that encode this CDR3 too.

The length of the CDR3 is 15 residues. The germline gives CDR1 KGHSH, CDR2 LQKENI. The V and J ends lost 1 base and 2 bases, in that order; junction bases with no gene match: 1. Per the study methods: Cell counts per sample came from amplifying reference gene primers. The repertoire was sequenced with immunoSEQ multiplex PCR; TCRdb's copy has only in-frame clones and lacks some. For V, J and clone size, that table is used; D and trimming come from the DNA. Of nearly 80,000 clones listed, 84% are singletons. The sample taken for sequencing was peripheral blood. The chain joins TRBV18 to TRBJ2-2, with 7 bases identical to TRBD1. The sequence was collected from a man aged 45-65 years with acute or convalescent COVID-19. CDR3 bases: TGTGCCAGCTCACCACAGGGGGCTAACACCGGGGAGCTGTTTTTT. Translation: CASSPQGANTGELFF.